This T cell receptor (beta chain) came from a study of blood T cells in healthy people across ages. The second PCR ran about 6 to 12 cycles with a sample-barcoded 5' primer and J-beta primers. In TCRdb, the 5' RACE reads were re-called with MiXCR into one record per CDR3 protein. The sample includes around 800,000 distinct CDR3 sequences, 53% of them seen just once. The V gene lost 7 bases and the J gene lost 2 bases, with 15 bases spanning the gap. The germline V gene has CDR1 MGHRA and CDR2 YSYEKL. The CDR3 spans 14 residues. Each sample gave at least 6.5 million isolated PBMCs. The authors extracted at least 6 micrograms of total RNA per sample. Study observations and caveats: Lack of knowledge of donor CMV status possibly confounded expanded clonotype changes.

Only one count was recorded for this clonotype. Its antigen remains unknown. The receptor was derived from an elderly man in good health. The chain links TRBV4-1 to TRBJ2-7, with D possibly being TRBD2 (5 bases). The sample was blood. DNA for the CDR3: TGCGCCAGCACTTGGCGGGTAGGACCCTACGAGCAGTACTTC. Its translation: CASTWRVGPYEQYF.